This is a list of T cell receptor beta chains from one sample in a study of beta chain features in type 1 diabetes. Data came from immunoSEQ multiplex PCR; TCRdb stores just in-frame clones and leaves some out. The table has about 250,000 clones, 13% to 15% seen once. Sequenced input: naive CD4+ T cells from blood. The receptors stem from a woman in her forties in good health. CDR3s include the opening cysteine and the closing phenylalanine or tryptophan. The D gene is left open where the match is weak. Where a row states a size, it is once, few, many or the class of an expanded clone; other rows omit it.

J | D | V | size | DNA | CDR3
TRBJ1-1 | - | TRBV2 | - | TGTGCCAGCAGGGTGGACTTGGCCACTGAAGCTTTCTTT | CASRVDLATEAFF
TRBJ2-4 | - | TRBV6-5 | once | TGTGCCAGCAGTAGACAGGCCCAAAACATTCAGTACTTC | CASSRQAQNIQYF
TRBJ2-3 | - | TRBV5-1 | - | TGCGCCAGCAGTCTTGATCGAAACGGAGGTACGCAGTATTTT | CASSLDRNGGTQYF
TRBJ2-1 | - | TRBV6-6 | few | TGTGCCAGCAGTACGGACAACTATGAGCAGTTCTTC | CASSTDNYEQFF
TRBJ1-6 | - | TRBV6-5 | - | TGTGCCAGCCTCGGGCCGGGAAGTTCACCCCTCCACTTT | CASLGPGSSPLHF
TRBJ1-2 | - | TRBV5-1 | few | TGCGCCAGCAGCTGGGAGGGTCAGGCCTCGAACTATGGCTACACCTTC | CASSWEGQASNYGYTF
TRBJ2-6 | - | TRBV7-6 | - | TGTGCCAGCAGCGAAACAGGGCCGGGGGCCAACGTCCTGACTTTC | CASSETGPGANVLTF
TRBJ2-1 | - | TRBV2 | - | TGTGCCAGCAGATATGGGGGGAATGAGCAGTTCTTC | CASRYGGNEQFF
TRBJ2-4 | - | TRBV5-4 | - | TGTGCCAGCAGCCCCAGGTTGAAGGACAGCAAAAACATTCAGTACTTC | CASSPRLKDSKNIQYF
TRBJ1-1 | - | TRBV5-4 | - | TGTGCCAGCAGCTTGGTGGGCAGCGAAGCTTTCTTT | CASSLVGSEAFF
TRBJ2-1 | - | TRBV6-6 | few | TGTGCCAGCAGTTACCCCCTAGCTTATGAGCAGTTCTTC | CASSYPLAYEQFF
TRBJ1-1 | - | TRBV12-5 | few | TGTGCTAGTGGTCCGCAGGGCACTGAAGCTTTCTTT | CASGPQGTEAFF
TRBJ2-5 | TRBD2 | TRBV5-1 | - | TGCGCCAGCAGCACGGGACTAGACTTATCCGAGACCCAGTACTTC | CASSTGLDLSETQYF
TRBJ1-2 | TRBD1 | TRBV10-3 | - | TGTGCCACCGGACAGGCGGCCAACTATGGCTACACCTTC | CATGQAANYGYTF
TRBJ1-3 | - | TRBV2 | few | TGTGCCAGCAGTGACGTGAGGGCTGGAAACACCATATATTTT | CASSDVRAGNTIYF
TRBJ2-3 | TRBD2 | TRBV5-1 | - | TGCGCCAGCAGTTATAGCGGGGGCCCCGCAGATACGCAGTATTTT | CASSYSGGPADTQYF
TRBJ2-7 | TRBD2 | TRBV2 | - | TGTGCCAGTGGACTAGCGGGGGGCCACGAGCAGTACTTC | CASGLAGGHEQYF
TRBJ1-5 | TRBD1 | TRBV9 | few | TGTGCCAGCAGCCTGAGGGGACAGCAGAATCAGCCCCAGCATTTT | CASSLRGQQNQPQHF
TRBJ2-7 | - | TRBV6-5 | - | TGTGCCAGCAGTGCGCTGACAGCCTTCTACGAGCAGTACTTC | CASSALTAFYEQYF
TRBJ2-3 | - | TRBV7-2 | few | TGTGCCAGCAGCCCCGCTAGACTAGAATACACAGATACGCAGTATTTT | CASSPARLEYTDTQYF
TRBJ2-5 | - | TRBV7-2 | - | TGTGCCAGCAGCTTGGGCGTAGCGGAGCGGGAGACCCAGTACTTC | CASSLGVAERETQYF
TRBJ2-3 | - | TRBV10-3 | - | TGTGCCATCAGTTCTTCCGAGACTGCAGATACGCAGTATTTT | CAISSSETADTQYF
TRBJ2-6 | TRBD1 | TRBV5-1 | - | TGCGCCAGTTCCGGAGGGACAGGGGGGATCTCTGGGGCCAACGTCCTGACTTTC | CASSGGTGGISGANVLTF
TRBJ2-3 | TRBD1 | TRBV14 | - | TGTGCCAGCAGGCCCTCAGGGGGAACAGATACGCAGTATTTT | CASRPSGGTDTQYF
TRBJ2-1 | TRBD1 | TRBV6-4 | - | TGTGCCAGCAGTTGGGGACAGGTAGCCCCTAATGAGCAGTTCTTC | CASSWGQVAPNEQFF